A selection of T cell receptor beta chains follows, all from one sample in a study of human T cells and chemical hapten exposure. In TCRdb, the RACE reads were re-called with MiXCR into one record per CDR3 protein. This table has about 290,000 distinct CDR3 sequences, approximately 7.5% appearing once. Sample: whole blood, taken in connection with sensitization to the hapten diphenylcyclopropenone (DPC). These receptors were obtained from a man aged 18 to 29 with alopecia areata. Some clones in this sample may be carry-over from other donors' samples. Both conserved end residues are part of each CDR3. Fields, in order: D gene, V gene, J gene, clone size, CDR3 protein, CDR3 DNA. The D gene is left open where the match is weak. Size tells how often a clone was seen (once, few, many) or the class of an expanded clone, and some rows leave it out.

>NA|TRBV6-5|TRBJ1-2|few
CASSSPGRDYGYTF
TGTGCCAGCAGTTCCCCGGGACGGGACTATGGCTACACCTTC
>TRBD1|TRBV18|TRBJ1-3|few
CASSLGQGSSGNTIYF
TGTGCCAGCTCGCTAGGACAGGGGAGCTCTGGAAACACCATATATTTT
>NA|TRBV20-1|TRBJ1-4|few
CSARDWWQGREKLFF
TGCAGTGCTAGAGATTGGTGGCAGGGTCGTGAAAAACTGTTTTTT
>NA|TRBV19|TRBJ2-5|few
CASSIVGAETQYF
TGTGCCAGTAGTATAGTGGGGGCAGAGACCCAGTACTTC
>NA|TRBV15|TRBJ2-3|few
CATSRGGDTQYF
TGTGCCACCAGCAGAGGTGGGGATACGCAGTATTTT
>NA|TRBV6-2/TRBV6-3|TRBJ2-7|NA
CASSLKQAYEQYF
TGTGCCAGCAGTTTAAAACAAGCCTACGAGCAGTACTTC
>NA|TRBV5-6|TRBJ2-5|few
CASSLAVDRTEETQYF
TGTGCCAGCAGCTTGGCAGTGGACAGAACGGAAGAGACCCAGTACTTC
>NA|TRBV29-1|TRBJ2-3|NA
CSVEIEPSTDTQYF
TGCAGCGTTGAAATAGAACCTAGCACAGATACGCAGTATTTT
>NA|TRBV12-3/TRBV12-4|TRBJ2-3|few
CASNLGVGTDTQYF
TGTGCCAGCAATCTCGGGGTCGGAACAGATACGCAGTATTTT
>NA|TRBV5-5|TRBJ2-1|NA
CASSLRPSYNEQFF
TGTGCCAGCAGCTTGAGACCATCCTACAATGAGCAGTTCTTC
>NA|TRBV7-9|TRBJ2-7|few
CASSKSRALVLEQYF
TGTGCCAGCAGCAAATCCCGGGCGCTGGTCCTCGAGCAGTACTTC
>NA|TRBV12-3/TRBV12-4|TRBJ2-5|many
CASSFLGHQETQYF
TGTGCCAGCAGTTTCTTGGGCCACCAAGAGACCCAGTACTTC
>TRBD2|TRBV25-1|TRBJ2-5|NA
CASSPGLGEGETQYF
TGTGCCAGCAGTCCCGGACTGGGGGAGGGAGAGACCCAGTACTTC
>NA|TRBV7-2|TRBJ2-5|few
CASSPVGVGPETQYF
TGTGCCAGCAGCCCCGTAGGTGTGGGGCCCGAGACCCAGTACTTC
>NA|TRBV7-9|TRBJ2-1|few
CASSLGHLEQFF
TGTGCCAGCAGCCTTGGACATTTAGAGCAGTTCTTC
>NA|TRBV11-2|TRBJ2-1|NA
CASSGLNYNEQFF
TGTGCCAGCAGTGGACTTAATTACAATGAGCAGTTCTTC
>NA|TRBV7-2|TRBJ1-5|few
CASSFQTGNQPQHF
TGTGCCAGCAGCTTCCAGACAGGCAATCAGCCCCAGCATTTT
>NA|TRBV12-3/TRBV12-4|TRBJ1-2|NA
CASSLNGYTF
TGTGCCAGCAGTTTAAATGGCTACACCTTC